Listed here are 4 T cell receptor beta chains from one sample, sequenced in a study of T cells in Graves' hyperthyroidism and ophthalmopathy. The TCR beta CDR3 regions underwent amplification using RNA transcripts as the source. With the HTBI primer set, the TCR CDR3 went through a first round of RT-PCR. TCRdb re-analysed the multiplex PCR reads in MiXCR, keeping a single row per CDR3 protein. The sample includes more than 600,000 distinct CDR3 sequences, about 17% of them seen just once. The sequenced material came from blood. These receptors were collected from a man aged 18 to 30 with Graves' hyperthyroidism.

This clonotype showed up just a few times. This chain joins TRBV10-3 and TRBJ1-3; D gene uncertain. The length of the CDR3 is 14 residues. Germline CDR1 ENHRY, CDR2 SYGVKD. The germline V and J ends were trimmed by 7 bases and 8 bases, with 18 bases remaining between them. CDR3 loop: CAIMSAEIKDTIYF. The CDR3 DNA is TGTGCCATCATGTCGGCGGAGATTAAGGACACCATATATTTT.

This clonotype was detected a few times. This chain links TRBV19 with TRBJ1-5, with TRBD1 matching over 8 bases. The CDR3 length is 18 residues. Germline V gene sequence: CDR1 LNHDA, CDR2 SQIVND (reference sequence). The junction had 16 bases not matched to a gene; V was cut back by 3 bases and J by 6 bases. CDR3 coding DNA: TGTGCCAGTAGTATTCGTCAAGAGGACAGGGAACGCGTTCAGCCCCAGCATTTT. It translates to CASSIRQEDRERVQPQHF.

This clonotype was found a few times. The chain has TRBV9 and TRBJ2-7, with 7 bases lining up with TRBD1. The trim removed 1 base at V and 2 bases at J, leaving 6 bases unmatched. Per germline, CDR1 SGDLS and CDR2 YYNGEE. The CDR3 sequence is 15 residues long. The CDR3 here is CASSVSTGTTYEQYF. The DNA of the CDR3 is TGTGCCAGCAGCGTATCGACAGGGACCACCTACGAGCAGTACTTC.

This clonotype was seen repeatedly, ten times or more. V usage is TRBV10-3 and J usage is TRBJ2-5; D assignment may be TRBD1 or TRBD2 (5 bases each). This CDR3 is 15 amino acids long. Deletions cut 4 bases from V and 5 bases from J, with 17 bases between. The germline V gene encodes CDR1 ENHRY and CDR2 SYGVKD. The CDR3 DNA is TGTGCCATCAGTGGTTCCGGGACGGATGGGGAGACCCAGTACTTC. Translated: CAISGSGTDGETQYF.